A single sample is the source of the 27 T cell receptor beta chains below, sequenced in a study of post-analysis software for immune sequencing data. Built from TCR beta cDNA, the libraries had unique molecular identifiers in them. A single record per CDR3 protein comes from TCRdb applying MiXCR to the PCR reads. The sample lists about 160,000 distinct CDR3 sequences, 35% to 40% occurring once. This sample comprised blood, obtained after autologous hematopoietic stem cell transplantation. The receptor source for this set is a girl between 10 and 17 years old with multiple sclerosis.

To note about this clonotype: Its ends do not fully match the called genes, so a read error is possible. V is TRBV7-2 and J is TRBJ2-5; D is undetermined. Germline V gives CDR1 SGHTA, CDR2 FQGNSA. The CDR3 contains 15 residues. The CDR3 nucleotides are TGTGCCGGCAGCTTAGTAATAGGATTGGGCAATGAGCAGTACTTC. Amino acids: CAGSLVIGLGNEQYF.

The chain combines TRBV4-3 with TRBJ1-2; the match to TRBD1 covers 9 bases. V lost 0 bases to trimming and J lost 8 bases; unmatched junction nucleotides: 13. Germline V gene sequence: CDR1 LGHNA, CDR2 YSLEER. This CDR3 has 17 residues. The CDR3 coding sequence is TGCGCCAGCAGCCAAGACCCCGGACGGGACAGGGTCCTAGGCTACACCTTC. Translation: CASSQDPGRDRVLGYTF.

The chain recombines TRBV30 with TRBJ2-7, with 10 positions matching TRBD1. The CDR3 sequence is 15 residues long. Germline V CDR1 and CDR2: GTSNPN, SVGIG (reference sequence). V lost 0 bases to trimming and J lost 4 bases; unmatched junction nucleotides: 6. The CDR3 here is CAWSVLDRGRYEQYF. The CDR3 DNA is TGTGCCTGGAGTGTACTAGACAGGGGGCGTTACGAGCAGTACTTC.

The gene calls are TRBV7-8 and TRBJ2-1, with no clear D. CDR1 is SGHVS and CDR2 is FQNEAQ in the germline V gene. CDR3 length equals 14 residues. The V end lost 0 bases, the J end lost 4 bases, and 7 bases lay between the germline ends. The CDR3 nucleotides are TGTGCCAGCAGCTTAGCGCTGGAGTACAATGAGCAGTTCTTC. Encoded protein: CASSLALEYNEQFF.

This sequence joins TRBV30 and TRBJ2-5; 8 nucleotides match TRBD2. The germline V gene has CDR1 GTSNPN and CDR2 SVGIG (reference sequence). The V and J ends lost 0 bases and 11 bases, in that order; junction bases with no gene match: 8. CDR3 length: 13 amino acids. The CDR3 region has the DNA TGTGCCTGGAGTGTACAAGTCGGGAGGGAGCAGTACTTC. Its translation: CAWSVQVGREQYF.

This clonotype has only a few counts. This chain links TRBV14 with TRBJ2-7; 8 positions agree with TRBD1. CDR1 and CDR2 (germline): SGHDN, FVKESK. The CDR3 is 15 residues long. Trimming at V came to 1 base and at J to 3 bases, leaving 5 bases not matched to a gene. In DNA, the CDR3 is TGTGCCAGCAGCCAAGGCCCGACAGGGGACTACGAGCAGTACTTC. Its translation: CASSQGPTGDYEQYF.

The chain couples TRBV12-3 or TRBV12-4 to TRBJ2-5; TRBD1 agrees at 11 bases. The CDR3 has 15 amino acids. The trim removed 3 bases at V and 7 bases at J, leaving 7 bases unmatched. CDR3 region: CASSFRTGGHGTQYF. The CDR3 region has the DNA TGTGCCAGCAGTTTTCGGACAGGGGGCCATGGGACCCAGTACTTC.

The chain has TRBV20-1 and TRBJ2-7, with D perhaps TRBD1 or TRBD2 (5 bases each). V was clipped by 3 bases and J by 4 bases, with 16 bases between them. The CDR3 extends over 14 amino acids. The germline gives CDR1 DFQATT, CDR2 SNEGSKA (reference sequence). CDR3 sequence (DNA): TGCAGTGCTAGGACCGGGACGAACCATTACGAGCAGTACTTC. Translation: CSARTGTNHYEQYF.

This chain joins TRBV20-1 and TRBJ2-1, with 8 bases fitting TRBD2. The CDR3 extends over 14 amino acids. Trimming took 1 base from V and 8 from J; bases not matched to a gene: 7. Germline V gives CDR1 DFQATT, CDR2 SNEGSKA (reference sequence). As DNA, the CDR3 is TGCAGTGCTAGAGCGGGACTAGTATGCTATGAGCAGTTCTTC. Amino acid sequence: CSARAGLVCYEQFF.

The rearrangement links TRBV15 to TRBJ1-2; 7 positions match TRBD1. The V and J ends lost 1 base and 13 bases, in that order; junction bases with no gene match: 12. Germline V gene data show CDR1 as LNHNV and CDR2 as YYDKDF (reference sequence). This CDR3 comprises 14 residues. CDR3 sequence: CATSRAGGQPTVTF. In DNA, the CDR3 is TGTGCCACCAGCAGAGCCGGGGGACAGCCCACCGTCACCTTC. Full variable domain (outside the CDR3, taken from reference TRBV15 and TRBJ1-2): DAMVIQNPRYQVTQFGKPVTLSCSQTLNHNVMYWYQQKSSQAPKLLFHYYDKDFNNEADTPDNFQSRRPNTSFCFLDIRSPGLGDTAMYLCATSRAGGQPTVTFGSGTRLTVV.

There are a few counts of this clonotype. CDR3 DNA: TGTGCCACCCACCCGGGGTATAGCAATCAGCCCCAGCATTTT. It specifies CATHPGYSNQPQHF. The gene calls are TRBV6-2 or TRBV6-3 and TRBJ1-5, with D hard to call. The V gene's germline CDR1 is MNHEY and CDR2 SVGEGT. The ends were cut back, 10 bases at V and 0 bases at J, with 13 bases in the middle. The CDR3 covers 14 residues.

The chain recombines TRBV29-1 with TRBJ2-3; 14 nucleotides line up with TRBD2. J lost 5 bases, V lost 6 bases, and 10 bases had no gene match. The germline V gene encodes CDR1 SQVTM and CDR2 ANQGSEA. The CDR3 extends over 16 amino acids. This CDR3 reads CSVWSGLAGAEDTQYF. CDR3 sequence (DNA): TGCAGCGTGTGGTCGGGACTAGCGGGAGCGGAAGATACGCAGTATTTT.

V usage is TRBV29-1 and J usage is TRBJ2-4; D is uncertain. The CDR3 loop spans 13 amino acids. V dropped 6 bases and J dropped 0 bases, with 9 bases sitting between them. Germline assignment: CDR1 SQVTM and CDR2 ANQGSEA. The CDR3 loop reads CSVELVAKNIQYF. Written as DNA, the CDR3 is TGCAGCGTCGAACTCGTAGCCAAAAACATTCAGTACTTC.

The gene calls are TRBV7-2 and TRBJ2-4; a possible D gene is TRBD2 (6 bases). The end of the DNA is better explained by TRBJ2-7, so the J call may be wrong. Germline V gives CDR1 SGHTA, CDR2 FQGNSA. The CDR3 extends over 15 amino acids. The CDR3 region is CASSLAGGNTYEQYF. CDR3 coding DNA: TGTGCCAGCAGCTTAGCTGGGGGGAACACCTACGAGCAGTACTTC.

The J gene is TRBJ2-7, the V gene TRBV20-1; D is possibly TRBD1 or TRBD2 (5 bases each). The V end was cut by 0 bases, the J end by 0 bases, with 18 bases between. The CDR3 is made up of 17 amino acids. CDR1 is DFQATT and CDR2 is SNEGSKA in the germline V gene (reference sequence). As DNA, the CDR3 is TGCAGTGCTAGAGATCTTATCGGGGCAACCAGCTCCTACGAGCAGTACTTC. It codes for CSARDLIGATSSYEQYF.

The chain links TRBV30 to TRBJ2-7; 11 bases are a match to TRBD1. The CDR3 extends over 15 amino acids. Trimming took 3 bases from V and 3 from J; bases not matched to a gene: 7. Germline CDR1 GTSNPN, CDR2 SVGIG (reference sequence). The CDR3 bases are TGTGCCTGGAGCGGACAGGGGGCGTGGGGCTACGAGCAGTACTTC. Translation gives CAWSGQGAWGYEQYF.

This clonotype has a handful of counts. V and J are TRBV5-6 and TRBJ2-1, with D unclear. Trimming took off 1 base at V and 8 bases at J, with 4 bases between the two ends. This CDR3 is built from 11 residues. Germline V gives CDR1 SGHDT, CDR2 YYEEEE. For the CDR3, the DNA is TGTGCCAGCAGCTTGCTCGATGAGCAGTTCTTC. It yields the protein CASSLLDEQFF. Looking up the rest from reference TRBV5-6 and TRBJ2-1 gives the full variable domain: DAGVTQSPTHLIKTRGQQVTLRCSPKSGHDTVSWYQQALGQGPQFIFQYYEEEERQRGNFPDRFSGHQFPNYSSELNVNALLLGDSALYLCASSLLDEQFFGPGTRLTVL.

This clonotype was detected only a few times. This chain uses TRBV7-9 with TRBJ2-7; 13 bases are shared with TRBD2. Germline V lookup: CDR1 SEHNR, CDR2 FQNEAQ (reference sequence). J lost 2 bases, V lost 5 bases, and 6 bases had no gene match. The CDR3 loop spans 16 amino acids. CDR3 coding DNA: TGTGCCAGCAGCCAAGGGACTAGCGGGGCTGCCTACGAGCAGTACTTC. Translating it yields CASSQGTSGAAYEQYF.

This clonotype was recorded a few times. The CDR3 DNA reads as TGTGCCAGCAGTCAACAGGGGTTCTTCTACGAGCAGTACTTC. Protein: CASSQQGFFYEQYF. V is TRBV27 and J is TRBJ2-7; 7 bases map to TRBD1. The germline CDR1 and CDR2 sequences are MNHEY and SMNVEV (reference sequence). This CDR3 is 14 amino acids long. V was clipped by 5 bases and J by 3 bases; unmatched bases: 7.

V and J are TRBV4-2 and TRBJ2-5, with D possibly being TRBD2 (6 bases). CDR1 and CDR2 from the germline V gene are LGHNA and YNFKEQ. Trimming shortened V by 1 base and J by 1 base, and 13 bases separated the two germline ends. CDR3 length: 16 amino acids. In DNA, the CDR3 is TGTGCCAGCAGCCAAGGGCTAGCGATCGGCCAAGAGACCCAGTACTTC. As protein: CASSQGLAIGQETQYF.

This clonotype appeared a few times. The V and J genes are TRBV7-2 and TRBJ1-1; 8 bases line up with TRBD1. The CDR3 totals 15 residues. Germline V gene sequence: CDR1 SGHTA, CDR2 FQGNSA. Germline trimming cut 4 bases from V and 1 base from J; bases unmatched to any gene: 5. As DNA, the CDR3 is TGTGCCAGCAGCTCCTGGACAGGGCAGAACACTGAAGCTTTCTTT. This sequence encodes CASSSWTGQNTEAFF.

V and J are TRBV5-1 and TRBJ2-5; D gene ambiguous. V was cut by 0 bases and J by 1 base, with 16 bases left in between. The CDR3 spans 17 residues. From germline, CDR1 is SGHRS and CDR2 YFSETQ. The CDR3 DNA reads TGCGCCAGCAGCTTGGCCTTGGCAGGCGGACCCCAAGAGACCCAGTACTTC. Translation gives CASSLALAGGPQETQYF.

This rearrangement joins TRBV6-5 to TRBJ1-2; 7 bases line up with TRBD1. Germline trimming cut 2 bases from V and 6 bases from J; bases unmatched to any gene: 6. This CDR3 region has 14 residues. Per the germline V gene, CDR1 is MNHEY and CDR2 is SVGAGI. The chain's CDR3 is CASSYITGENGYTF. In DNA, the CDR3 is TGTGCCAGCAGTTACATTACAGGGGAAAATGGCTACACCTTC.

The table lists this clonotype with a few counts. This chain links TRBV7-2 with TRBJ2-2; 7 bases are shared with TRBD2. The CDR3 totals 14 residues. Germline CDR1 and CDR2: SGHTA and FQGNSA. Trimming took 5 bases from V and 8 from J; bases not matched to a gene: 8. CDR3 sequence reads: CASSQGTIGGELFF. The CDR3 DNA reads TGTGCCAGCAGCCAAGGGACTATTGGAGGGGAGCTGTTTTTT.

V and J are TRBV7-2 and TRBJ1-1; 10 bases fit TRBD1. The junction had 13 bases not matched to a gene; V was cut back by 1 base and J by 2 bases. From germline, CDR1 is SGHTA and CDR2 FQGNSA. The CDR3 loop spans 19 amino acids. The CDR3 nucleotides read TGTGCCAGCAGCTTAGATCCCGCCTGGACAGGGGGTTTTAACACTGAAGCTTTCTTT. It yields the protein CASSLDPAWTGGFNTEAFF.

On this clonotype itself: Sequence at one end of the junction differs from germline and may be a read error. The gene calls are TRBV12-3 or TRBV12-4 and TRBJ2-7, with 13 positions matching TRBD2. This CDR3 has 15 residues. CDR3 region: CAGSGLAGVTYEQYF. DNA of the CDR3: TGTGCCGGCAGCGGACTAGCGGGAGTCACCTACGAGCAGTACTTC.

The chain is built from TRBV20-1 and TRBJ2-3, with 10 nucleotides matching TRBD2. After removal of 2 bases from V and 2 bases from J, the junction contained 1 base not matched to a gene. Germline CDR1 DFQATT, CDR2 SNEGSKA (reference sequence). CDR3 length: 14 residues. This CDR3 reads CSARLAGATDTQYF. DNA of the CDR3: TGCAGTGCTAGACTAGCGGGAGCCACAGATACGCAGTATTTT.